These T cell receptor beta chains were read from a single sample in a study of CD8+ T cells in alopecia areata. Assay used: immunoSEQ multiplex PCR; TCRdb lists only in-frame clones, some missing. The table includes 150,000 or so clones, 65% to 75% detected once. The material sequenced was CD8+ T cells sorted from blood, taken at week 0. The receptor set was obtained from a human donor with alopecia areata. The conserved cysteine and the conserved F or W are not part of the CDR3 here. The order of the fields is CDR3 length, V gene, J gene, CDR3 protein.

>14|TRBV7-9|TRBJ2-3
ASSSRRGPVPDTQY
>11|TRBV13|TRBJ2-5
ASSLAAEETQY
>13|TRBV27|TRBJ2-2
ASSSGQGTTGELF
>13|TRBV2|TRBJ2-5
ASSVRPGKQETQY
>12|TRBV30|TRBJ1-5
AWSQGAGNQPQH
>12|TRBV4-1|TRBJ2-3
ASSQGVGADTQY
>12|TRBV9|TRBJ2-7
ASSVAAGTREQY
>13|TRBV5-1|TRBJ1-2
ASSPGTGTSNGYT
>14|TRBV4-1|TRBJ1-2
ASSQDGGPAGGGYT
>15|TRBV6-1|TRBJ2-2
ASSAIGGYKNTGELF
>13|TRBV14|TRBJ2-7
ASSQGQGGFYEQY
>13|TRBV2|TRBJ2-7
ASSAVLDGIYEQY
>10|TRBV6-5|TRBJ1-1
ASSVFRQEAF
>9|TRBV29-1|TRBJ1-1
SVEDRYEAF
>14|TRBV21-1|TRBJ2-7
ASSKVVSIVGGEQY
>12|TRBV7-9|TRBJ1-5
ASSLPGPNQPQH
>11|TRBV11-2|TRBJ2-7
ASSPGQGDEQY
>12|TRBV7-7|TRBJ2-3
ASSVGTGTDTQY
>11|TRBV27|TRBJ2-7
ASRGGGVYEQY
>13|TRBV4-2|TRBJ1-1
ASSQDGGAYTEAF
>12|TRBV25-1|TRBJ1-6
ASSEPDDSSPLH
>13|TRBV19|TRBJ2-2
ASSPLGRDTGELF
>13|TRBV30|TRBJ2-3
AWSAGASGGDTQY
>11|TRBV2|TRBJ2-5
ASSVGIQETQY
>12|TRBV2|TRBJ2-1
ASTRGGSYNEQF
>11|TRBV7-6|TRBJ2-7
ASSTGEPYEQY
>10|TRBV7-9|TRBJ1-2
ASAMGGGGYT
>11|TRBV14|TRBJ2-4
ASSQPPTGIQY
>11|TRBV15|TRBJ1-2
ATSGQGDNGYT
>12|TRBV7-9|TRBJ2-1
ASWGLAGMDEQF
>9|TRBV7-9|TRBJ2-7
ASSLRDEQY
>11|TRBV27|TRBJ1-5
ASRLEGNQPQH
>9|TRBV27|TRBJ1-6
ASSSGEALH
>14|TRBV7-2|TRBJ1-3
ASSSSEAPSGNTIY
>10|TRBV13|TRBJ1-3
ASSLGRNTIY
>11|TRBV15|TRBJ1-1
ATSRAGGTEAF
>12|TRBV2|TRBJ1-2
ASSQGRNLYGYT
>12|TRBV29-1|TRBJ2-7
SVDEGQETYEQY
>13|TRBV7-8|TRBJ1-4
ASSFYRGYNEKLF
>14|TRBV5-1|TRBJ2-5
ASSSGQSMYQETQY
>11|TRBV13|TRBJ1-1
ASSNDRGDEAF
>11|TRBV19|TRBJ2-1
ASYGGANHEQF
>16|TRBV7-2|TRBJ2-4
ASSLEFQSRGPKNIQY
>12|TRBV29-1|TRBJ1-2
SVEGQGDRYGYT
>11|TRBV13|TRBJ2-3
ASSLSGTDTQY
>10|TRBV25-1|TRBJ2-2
ASSEWRGLLF
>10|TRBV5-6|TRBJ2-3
ASSLATDTQY
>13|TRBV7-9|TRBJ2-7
ASSPGTGAIYEQY
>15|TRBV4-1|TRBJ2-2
ASSQRTRTGETGELF
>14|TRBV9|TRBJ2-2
ASSVGVADTTGELF
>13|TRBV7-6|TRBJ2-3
ASTPTGTSTDTQY
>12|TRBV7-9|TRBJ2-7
ASSFSGTPHEQY
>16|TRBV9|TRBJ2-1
ASSVGELAGGPYNEQF